This T cell receptor (beta chain) originates from a study of spatial heterogeneity in lung cancer. Looking at the study overall: Correlation of TCR transcript counts in tumor regions with a T cell module score from matched bulk RNA-seq was strong. Raw sequencing reads included, on average, more than 9.5 appearances of each unique TCR and UMI combination.

Indicated time point: sample taken at primary tumor resection. More than 70 TRACERx patients with early, untreated non-small cell lung cancer donated samples. Note on this clonotype: The antigen is undetermined. This beta chain represents an off-target read in a library built for alpha chains; its size is of limited meaning.

Germline V gene sequence: CDR1 LGHNA, CDR2 YNFKEQ. The CDR3 contains 16 residues. Trimming cost V 0 bases and J 0 bases, with 9 bases left between them. Whole-study results and caveats: The study found that expanded intratumoral alpha and beta TCR counts tracked tumor mutation counts.

TCRdb re-analysed the 5' RACE reads in MiXCR, keeping a single row per CDR3 protein. The data show about 9,800 distinct CDR3 sequences, less than 65% seen once. The sequenced sample was lung tumor tissue, obtained at surgery. This sequence was found in a female donor with early-stage non-small cell lung cancer. The chain combines TRBV4-2 with TRBJ1-3; D gene ambiguous. The CDR3 DNA reads as TGTGCCAGCAGCCAAGATCGGCTTAACTCTGGAAACACCATATATTTT. Translation: CASSQDRLNSGNTIYF.